This T cell receptor beta chain is drawn from a study (dated by TCRdb to 2014 to 2015). The study in broad terms: Whether tumor-infiltrating Tregs in breast cancer are recruited from blood Tregs or converted in situ from other CD4+ T cell subsets was tested. General study outcomes and caveats: The validation in the larger cohort was limited to a single TCR beta V-J rearrangement instead of whole repertoires. The TCR alpha and beta sequences of tumor-infiltrating Tregs showed the greatest overlap with tumor naive CD4+ T cells, followed by blood naive CD4+ T cells. Tumor memory CD4+ T cell TCR gene usage was found to cluster with blood and lymph node memory CD4+ cells and with lymph node naive CD4+ cells.

A note on this clonotype: The target of this receptor is not known. Base quality data are lacking; no much larger clone is found one base away.

Naive CD4+ T cells were purified with the Miltenyi Naive CD4+ T Cell Isolation kit, with Tregs depleted using CD25 microbeads. Tregs, naive and memory CD4+ T cells from tumor, blood and ipsilateral draining lymph nodes of five breast cancer patients underwent full-length TCR alpha and beta sequencing. Tumor tissue and lymph nodes obtained from ipsilateral axillary dissection were perfused with PBS, minced and then digested with collagenase I and hyaluronidase. Sorted cell populations were confirmed by FACS to exceed 90% purity. At the junction V is shortened by 1 base and J by 1 base, with 10 bases in between. In the germline V gene (reference sequence), CDR1 corresponds to LNHNV and CDR2 to YYDKDF. Taken from cysteine to phenylalanine, the CDR3 has 16 residues. The CDR3 DNA has 48 bases and is translated from base 1. Full-length TCR variable regions were amplified by 5' RACE PCR with constant-region reverse primers, followed by semi-nested PCR with Nested Universal Primer A. The ReliaPrep RNA Cell Miniprep System was used to extract total RNA, which was then reverse transcribed into 5'RACE-ready cDNA with the SMARTer RACE 5'/3' Kit. Full-length TCR alpha and beta libraries were barcoded with multiplex adaptors and sequenced on an Illumina MiSeq. The authors' pipeline ran thus. For each of nine subset-tissue groups, sequencing data from the five patients were combined, and the groups were compared by unsupervised clustering of TCR gene usage. The Morisita-Horn index was used to calculate repertoire similarity, with shared sequences weighted according to their contribution to each repertoire. TCRdb took the public reads, trimmed them with fastp at Q25, ran MiXCR for clone calling and kept in-frame beta chains. Under each unique CDR3 protein, matching rows form one entry showing the most common genes and DNA. TCRdb's processing, not the study's, gives the V and J calls here. In all, the sample holds approximately 11,000 distinct CDR3 sequences, and 45% to 50% of those were seen once. The ten biggest clones cover 9.5% to 15% of the sample.

The sequenced sample was tumor-infiltrating naive CD4+ T cells sorted from the breast tumor. The sample's cell subset or site label, decoded: naive CD4+ T cells, CD4+CD45RA+CD25-. This clonotype originated in a female donor with breast cancer. The chain is encoded by TRBV15 joined to TRBJ2-2, with the D gene call left open. CDR3 reads: CATSRGYRGNTGELFF. The DNA sequence reads TGTGCCACCAGCAGAGGTTACAGAGGGAACACCGGGGAGCTGTTTTTT.